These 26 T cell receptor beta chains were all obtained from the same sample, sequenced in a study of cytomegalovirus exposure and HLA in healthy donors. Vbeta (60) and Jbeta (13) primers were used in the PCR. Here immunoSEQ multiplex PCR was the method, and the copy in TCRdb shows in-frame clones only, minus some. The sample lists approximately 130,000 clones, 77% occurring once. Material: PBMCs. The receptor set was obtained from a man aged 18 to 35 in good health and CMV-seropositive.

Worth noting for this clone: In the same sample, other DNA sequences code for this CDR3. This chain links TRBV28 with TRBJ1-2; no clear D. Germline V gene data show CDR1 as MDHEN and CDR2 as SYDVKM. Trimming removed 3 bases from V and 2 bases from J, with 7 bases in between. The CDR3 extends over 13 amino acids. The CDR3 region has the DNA TGTGCCAGCAGTTTCCAGATAAACTATGGCTACACCTTC. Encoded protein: CASSFQINYGYTF.

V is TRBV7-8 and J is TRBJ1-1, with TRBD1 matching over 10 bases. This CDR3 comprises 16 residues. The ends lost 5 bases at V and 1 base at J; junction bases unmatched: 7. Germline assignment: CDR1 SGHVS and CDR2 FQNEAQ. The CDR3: CASSEGQGLGNTEAFF. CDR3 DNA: TGTGCCAGCAGCGAGGGACAGGGGCTCGGGAACACTGAAGCTTTCTTT.

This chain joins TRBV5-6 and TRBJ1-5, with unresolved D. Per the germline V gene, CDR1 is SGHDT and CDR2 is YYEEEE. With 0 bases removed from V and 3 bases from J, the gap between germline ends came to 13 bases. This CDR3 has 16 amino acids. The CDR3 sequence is CASSLGGPSLNQPQHF. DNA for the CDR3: TGTGCCAGCAGCTTGGGAGGGCCTTCGCTCAATCAGCCCCAGCATTTT.

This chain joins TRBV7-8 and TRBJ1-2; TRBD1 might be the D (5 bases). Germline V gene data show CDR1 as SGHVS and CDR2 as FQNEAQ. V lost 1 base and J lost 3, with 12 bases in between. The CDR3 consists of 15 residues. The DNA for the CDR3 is TGTGCCAGCAGCTTAGGGGGCAGGGCCTACTATGGCTACACCTTC. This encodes CASSLGGRAYYGYTF.

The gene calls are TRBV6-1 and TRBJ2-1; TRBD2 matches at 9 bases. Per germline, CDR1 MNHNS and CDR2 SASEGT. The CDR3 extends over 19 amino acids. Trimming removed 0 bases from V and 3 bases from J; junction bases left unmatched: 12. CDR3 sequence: CASSEAWGSSGNRYNEQFF. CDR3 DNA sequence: TGTGCCAGCAGTGAAGCGTGGGGGTCTAGCGGGAACCGCTACAATGAGCAGTTCTTC.

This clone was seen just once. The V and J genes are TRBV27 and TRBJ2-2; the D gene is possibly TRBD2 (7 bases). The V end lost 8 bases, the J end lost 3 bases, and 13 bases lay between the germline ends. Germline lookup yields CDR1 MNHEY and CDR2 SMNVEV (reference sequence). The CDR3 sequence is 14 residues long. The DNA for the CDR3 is TGTGCCAGCGGAGGGGGGGGGTACACCGGGGAGCTGTTTTTT. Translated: CASGGGGYTGELFF.

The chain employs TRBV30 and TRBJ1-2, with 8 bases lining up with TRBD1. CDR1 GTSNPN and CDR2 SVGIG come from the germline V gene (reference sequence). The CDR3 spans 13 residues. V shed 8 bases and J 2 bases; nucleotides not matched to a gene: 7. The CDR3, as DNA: TGTGCCGGGGGCGGACAGGGAAACTATGGCTACACCTTC. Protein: CAGGGQGNYGYTF.

CDR3 bases: TGTGCCAGCAGTTTCCTCCAGGGGTTGAGTTCAACTAATGAAAAACTGTTTTTT. Amino acids: CASSFLQGLSSTNEKLFF. J is TRBJ1-4 and V is TRBV28; D is possibly TRBD1 (6 bases). Per germline, CDR1 MDHEN and CDR2 SYDVKM. V was cut by 3 bases and J by 0 bases, with 17 bases left in between. This CDR3 comprises 18 residues.

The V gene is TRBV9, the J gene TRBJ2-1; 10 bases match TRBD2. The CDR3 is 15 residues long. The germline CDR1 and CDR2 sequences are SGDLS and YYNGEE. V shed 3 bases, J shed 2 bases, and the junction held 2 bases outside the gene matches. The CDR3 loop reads CASSASGGAYNEQFF. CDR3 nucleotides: TGTGCCAGCAGCGCCAGCGGGGGGGCCTACAATGAGCAGTTCTTC.

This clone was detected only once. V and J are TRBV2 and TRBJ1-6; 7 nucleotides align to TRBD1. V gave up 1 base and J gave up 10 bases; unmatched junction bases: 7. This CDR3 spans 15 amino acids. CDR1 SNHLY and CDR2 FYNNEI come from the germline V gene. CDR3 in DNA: TGTGCCAGCAGTGAAGGACACAGGGGAGCCTCACCCCTCCACTTT. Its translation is CASSEGHRGASPLHF.

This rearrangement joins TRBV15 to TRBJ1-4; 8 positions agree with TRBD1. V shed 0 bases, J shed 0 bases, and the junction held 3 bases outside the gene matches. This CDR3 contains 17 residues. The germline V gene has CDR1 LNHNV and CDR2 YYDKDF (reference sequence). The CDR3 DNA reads TGTGCCACCAGCAGAGATCAGGGGGCTTCAACTAATGAAAAACTGTTTTTT. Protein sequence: CATSRDQGASTNEKLFF.

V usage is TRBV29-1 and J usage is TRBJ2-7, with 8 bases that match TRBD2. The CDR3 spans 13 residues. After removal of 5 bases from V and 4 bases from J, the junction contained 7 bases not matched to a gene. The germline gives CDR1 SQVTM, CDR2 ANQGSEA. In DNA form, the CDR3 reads TGCAGCGTTACGGGGGGGGTTTCGTACGAGCAGTACTTC. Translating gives CSVTGGVSYEQYF.

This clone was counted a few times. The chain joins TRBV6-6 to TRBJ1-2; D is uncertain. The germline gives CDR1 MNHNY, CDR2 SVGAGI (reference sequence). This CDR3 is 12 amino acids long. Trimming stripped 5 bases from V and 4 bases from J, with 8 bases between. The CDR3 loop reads CASSNQVYGYTF. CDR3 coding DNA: TGTGCCAGCAGTAATCAGGTCTATGGCTACACCTTC.

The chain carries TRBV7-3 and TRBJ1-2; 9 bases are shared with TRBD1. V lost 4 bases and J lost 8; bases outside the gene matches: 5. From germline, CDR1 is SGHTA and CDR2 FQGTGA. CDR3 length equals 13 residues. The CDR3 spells CASSSDRGDGYTF. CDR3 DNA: TGTGCCAGCAGCTCCGACAGGGGGGACGGCTACACCTTC.

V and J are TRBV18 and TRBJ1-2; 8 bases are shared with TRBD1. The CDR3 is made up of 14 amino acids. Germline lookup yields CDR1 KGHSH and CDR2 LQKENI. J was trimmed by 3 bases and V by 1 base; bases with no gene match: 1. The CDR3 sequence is CASSPQTGDYGYTF. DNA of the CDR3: TGTGCCAGCTCACCACAGACAGGGGACTATGGCTACACCTTC.

CDR3: CASSPHYGETDTQYF. CDR3 in DNA: TGTGCCAGCAGCCCCCACTACGGGGAGACAGATACGCAGTATTTT. The chain couples TRBV7-8 to TRBJ2-3, with a tentative D call TRBD2 (5 bases). V was cut by 5 bases and J by 3 bases, with 15 bases left in between. CDR3 length equals 15 residues. The germline V gene encodes CDR1 SGHVS and CDR2 FQNEAQ.

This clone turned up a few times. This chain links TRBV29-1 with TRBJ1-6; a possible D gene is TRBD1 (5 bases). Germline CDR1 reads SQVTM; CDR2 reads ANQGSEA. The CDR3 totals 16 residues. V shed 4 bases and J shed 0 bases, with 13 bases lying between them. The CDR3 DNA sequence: TGCAGCGTTGGGGGTGGGGGGAGCTCCTATAATTCACCCCTCCACTTT. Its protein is CSVGGGGSSYNSPLHF.

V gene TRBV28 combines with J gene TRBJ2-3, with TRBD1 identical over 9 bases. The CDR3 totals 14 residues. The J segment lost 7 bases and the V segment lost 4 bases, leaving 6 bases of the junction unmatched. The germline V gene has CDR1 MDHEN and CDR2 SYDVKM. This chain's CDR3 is CASSWRTGAHTQYF. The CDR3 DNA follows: TGTGCCAGCAGTTGGCGGACAGGGGCCCATACGCAGTATTTT.

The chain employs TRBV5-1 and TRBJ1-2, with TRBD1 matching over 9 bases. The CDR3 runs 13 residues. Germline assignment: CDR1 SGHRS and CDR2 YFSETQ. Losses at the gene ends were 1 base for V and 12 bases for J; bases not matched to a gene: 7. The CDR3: CASSLNRGPSHTF. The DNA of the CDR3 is TGCGCCAGCAGCTTGAACAGGGGGCCCTCGCACACCTTC.

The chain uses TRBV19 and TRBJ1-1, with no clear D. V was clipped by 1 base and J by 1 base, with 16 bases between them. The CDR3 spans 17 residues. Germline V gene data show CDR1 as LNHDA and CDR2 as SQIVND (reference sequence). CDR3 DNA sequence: TGTGCCAGTAGTATAGGAATGTCCAACGACTCGAACACTGAAGCTTTCTTT. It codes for CASSIGMSNDSNTEAFF.

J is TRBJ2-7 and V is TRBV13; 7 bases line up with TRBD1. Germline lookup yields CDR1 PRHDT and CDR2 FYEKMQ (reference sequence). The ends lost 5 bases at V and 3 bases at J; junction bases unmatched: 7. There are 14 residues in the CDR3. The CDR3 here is CASSRQGKDYEQYF. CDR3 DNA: TGTGCCAGCAGCCGACAGGGAAAAGACTACGAGCAGTACTTC.

CDR3 DNA sequence: TGTGCCAGCAGCCAATCTAGGACTAGCGTAAACACCGGGGAGCTGTTTTTT. This sequence encodes CASSQSRTSVNTGELFF. The rearrangement links TRBV16 to TRBJ2-2; TRBD2 matches 9 bases. The junction had 4 bases not matched to a gene; V was cut back by 0 bases and J by 2 bases. The V gene's germline CDR1 is KGHSY and CDR2 FQNENV. The CDR3 contains 17 residues.

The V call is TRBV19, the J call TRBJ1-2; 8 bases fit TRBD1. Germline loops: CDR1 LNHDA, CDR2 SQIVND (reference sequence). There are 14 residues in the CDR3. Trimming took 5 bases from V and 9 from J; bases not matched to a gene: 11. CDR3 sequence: CASSLNPHRGSYTF. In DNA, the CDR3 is TGTGCCAGTAGTCTCAATCCTCACAGGGGGAGCTACACCTTC.

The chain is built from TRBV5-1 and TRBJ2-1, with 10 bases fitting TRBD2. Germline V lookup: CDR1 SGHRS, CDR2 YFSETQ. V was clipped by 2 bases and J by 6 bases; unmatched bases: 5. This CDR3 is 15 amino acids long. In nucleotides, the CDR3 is TGCGCCAGCAGCTTCCTGATAGCGGGAGGCAATGAGCAGTTCTTC. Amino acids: CASSFLIAGGNEQFF.

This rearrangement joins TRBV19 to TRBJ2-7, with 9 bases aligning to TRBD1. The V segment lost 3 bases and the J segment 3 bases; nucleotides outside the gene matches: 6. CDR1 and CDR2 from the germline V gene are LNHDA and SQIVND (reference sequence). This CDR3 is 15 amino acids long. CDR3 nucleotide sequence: TGTGCCAGTAGTATGGGCGGGACAGGGAGCTACGAGCAGTACTTC. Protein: CASSMGGTGSYEQYF. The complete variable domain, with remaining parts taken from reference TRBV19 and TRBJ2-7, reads DGGITQSPKYLFRKEGQNVTLSCEQNLNHDAMYWYRQDPGQGLRLIYYSQIVNDFQKGDIAEGYSVSREKKESFPLTVTSAQKNPTAFYLCASSMGGTGSYEQYFGPGTRLTVT.

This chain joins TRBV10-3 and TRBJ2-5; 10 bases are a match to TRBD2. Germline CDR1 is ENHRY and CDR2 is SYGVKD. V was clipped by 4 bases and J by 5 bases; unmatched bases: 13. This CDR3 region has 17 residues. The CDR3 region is CAISARSLAGGLETQYF. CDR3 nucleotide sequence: TGTGCCATCAGTGCGCGGTCTTTAGCGGGAGGTCTGGAGACCCAGTACTTC.